This T cell receptor (beta chain) was profiled in a study of long-term antiretroviral therapy in people with HIV. immunoSEQ v3.0 was run at survey level. Each sample had sequencing targeting roughly 35,000-50,000 T-cell genomes. Data came from immunoSEQ multiplex PCR; TCRdb stores just in-frame clones and leaves some out. The data show under 25,000 clones, more than 75% seen once. This CDR3 is 15 amino acids long. The germline CDR1 and CDR2 sequences are SGHNT and YENEEA. V lost 2 bases and J lost 1, with 11 bases in between. V is TRBV11-3 and J is TRBJ2-5; perhaps D is TRBD1 or TRBD2 (5 bases each). The receptor was isolated from a man aged 35-49 years with HIV. The sample here was unsorted PBMCs, taken 0.5 years after starting antiretroviral therapy. CDR3 DNA: TGTGCCAGCAGCTTACTGCAGGGACCCCAAGAGACCCAGTACTTC. It yields the protein CASSLLQGPQETQYF.